The source of this TCR beta chain is a study of blood T cell repertoires in COVID-19. This CDR3 region has 15 residues. After removal of 8 bases from V and 0 bases from J, the junction contained 7 bases not matched to a gene. Germline lookup yields CDR1 MDHEN and CDR2 SYDVKM. For this clone: The sample has other DNA sequences that encode this CDR3 too.

The protocol was immunoSEQ multiplex PCR, while the TCRdb copy is restricted to in-frame clones and leaves out a portion. This repertoire shows about 290,000 clones, around 86% found once; its top ten account for around 3%. The receptor was isolated from a woman in her twenties or thirties with active or convalescent COVID-19. Input material: peripheral blood. The chain has TRBV28 and TRBJ2-1; 7 nucleotides line up with TRBD2. The CDR3 bases are TGTGCCAGCCGTTGGGGGGGGAGCTCCTACAATGAGCAGTTCTTC. This translates into CASRWGGSSYNEQFF. The whole variable domain, filled in from reference TRBV28 and TRBJ2-1, reads DVKVTQSSRYLVKRTGEKVFLECVQDMDHENMFWYRQDPGLGLRLIYFSYDVKMKEKGDIPEGYSVSREKKERFSLILESASTNQTSMYLCASRWGGSSYNEQFFGPGTRLTVL.